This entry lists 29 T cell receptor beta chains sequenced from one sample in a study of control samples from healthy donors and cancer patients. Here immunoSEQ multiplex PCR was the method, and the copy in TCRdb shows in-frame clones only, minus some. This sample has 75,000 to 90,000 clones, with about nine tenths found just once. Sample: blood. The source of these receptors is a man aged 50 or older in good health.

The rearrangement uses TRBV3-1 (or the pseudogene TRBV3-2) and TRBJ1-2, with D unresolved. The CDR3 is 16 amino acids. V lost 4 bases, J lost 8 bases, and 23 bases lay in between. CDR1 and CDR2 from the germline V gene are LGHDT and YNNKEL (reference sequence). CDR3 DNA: TGTGCCAGCAGCCCCGGACGGGCAGGCCACTTTGGGGGCTACACCTTC. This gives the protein CASSPGRAGHFGGYTF.

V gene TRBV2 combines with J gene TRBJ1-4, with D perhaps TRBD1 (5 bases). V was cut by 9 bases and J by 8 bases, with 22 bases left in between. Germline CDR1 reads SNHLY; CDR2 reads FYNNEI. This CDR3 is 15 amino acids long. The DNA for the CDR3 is TGTGCCAGTTATGGGAAGACCCCAGAGGGGGAAAAACTGTTTTTT. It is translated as CASYGKTPEGEKLFF.

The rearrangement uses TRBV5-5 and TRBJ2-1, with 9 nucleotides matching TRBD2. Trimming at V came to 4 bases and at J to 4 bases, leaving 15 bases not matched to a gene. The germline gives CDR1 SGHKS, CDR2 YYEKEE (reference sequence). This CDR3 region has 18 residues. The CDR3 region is CASSPLGELAGSYNEQFF. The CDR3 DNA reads TGTGCCAGCAGCCCTCTGGGGGAGCTAGCGGGGTCATACAATGAGCAGTTCTTC.

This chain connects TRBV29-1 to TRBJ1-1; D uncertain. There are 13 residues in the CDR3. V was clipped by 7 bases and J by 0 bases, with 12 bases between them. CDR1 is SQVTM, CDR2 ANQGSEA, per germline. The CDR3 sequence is CSAGRPLNTEAFF. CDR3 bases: TGCAGCGCCGGGCGCCCTCTGAACACTGAAGCTTTCTTT.

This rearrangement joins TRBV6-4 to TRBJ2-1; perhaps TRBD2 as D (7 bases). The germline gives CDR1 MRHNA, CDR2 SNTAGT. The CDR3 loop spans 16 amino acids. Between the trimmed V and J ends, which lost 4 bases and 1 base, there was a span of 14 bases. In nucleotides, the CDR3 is TGTGCCAGCAGTGCGTTGCGGGGGCAGTCCTACAATGAGCAGTTCTTC. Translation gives CASSALRGQSYNEQFF.

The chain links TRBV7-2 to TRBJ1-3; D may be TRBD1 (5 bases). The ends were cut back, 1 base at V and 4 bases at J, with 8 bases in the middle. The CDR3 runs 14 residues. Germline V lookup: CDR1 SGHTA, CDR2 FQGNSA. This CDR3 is CASSLGHRGNTIYF. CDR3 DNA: TGTGCCAGCAGCTTAGGGCACAGGGGAAACACCATATATTTT.

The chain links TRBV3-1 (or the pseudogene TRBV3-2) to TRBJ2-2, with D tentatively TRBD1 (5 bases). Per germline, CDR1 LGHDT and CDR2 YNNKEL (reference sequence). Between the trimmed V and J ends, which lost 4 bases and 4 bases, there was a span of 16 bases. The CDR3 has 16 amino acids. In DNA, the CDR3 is TGTGCCAGCAGCCTTTGGGGCGGTTACAGCACCGGGGAGCTGTTTTTT. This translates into CASSLWGGYSTGELFF.

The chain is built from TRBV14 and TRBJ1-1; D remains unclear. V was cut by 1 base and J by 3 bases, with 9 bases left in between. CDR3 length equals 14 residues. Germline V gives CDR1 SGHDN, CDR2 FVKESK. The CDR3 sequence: CASSQGIWDTEAFF. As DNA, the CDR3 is TGTGCCAGCAGCCAAGGGATCTGGGACACTGAAGCTTTCTTT.

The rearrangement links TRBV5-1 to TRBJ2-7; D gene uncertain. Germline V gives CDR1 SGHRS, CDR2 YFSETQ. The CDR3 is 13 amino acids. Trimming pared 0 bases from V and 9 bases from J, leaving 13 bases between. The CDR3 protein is CASSLERESAQYF. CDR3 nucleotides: TGCGCCAGCAGCTTGGAAAGGGAATCCGCGCAGTACTTC.

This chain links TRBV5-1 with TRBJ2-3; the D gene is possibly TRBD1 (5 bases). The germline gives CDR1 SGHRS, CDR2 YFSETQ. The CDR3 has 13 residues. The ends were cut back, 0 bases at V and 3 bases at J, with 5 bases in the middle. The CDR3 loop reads CASSLEGTDTQYF. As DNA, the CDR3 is TGCGCCAGCAGCTTGGAGGGGACAGATACGCAGTATTTT.

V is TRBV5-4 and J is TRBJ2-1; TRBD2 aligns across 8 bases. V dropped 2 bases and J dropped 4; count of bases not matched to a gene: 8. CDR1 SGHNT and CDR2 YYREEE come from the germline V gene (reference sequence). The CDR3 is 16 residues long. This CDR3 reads CASSFERGPPYNEQFF. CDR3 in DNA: TGTGCCAGCAGCTTTGAGCGGGGGCCCCCTTACAATGAGCAGTTCTTC. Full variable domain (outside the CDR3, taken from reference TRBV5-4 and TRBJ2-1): ETGVTQSPTHLIKTRGQQVTLRCSSQSGHNTVSWYQQALGQGPQFIFQYYREEENGRGNFPPRFSGLQFPNYSSELNVNALELDDSALYLCASSFERGPPYNEQFFGPGTRLTVL.

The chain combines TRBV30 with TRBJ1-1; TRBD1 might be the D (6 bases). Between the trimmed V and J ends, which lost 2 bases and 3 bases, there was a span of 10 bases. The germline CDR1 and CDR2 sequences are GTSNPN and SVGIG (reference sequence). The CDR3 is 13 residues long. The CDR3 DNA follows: TGTGCCTGGAGTAACGGGGGGCACACTGAAGCTTTCTTT. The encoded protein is CAWSNGGHTEAFF. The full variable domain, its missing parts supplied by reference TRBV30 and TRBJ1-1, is SQTIHQWPATLVQPVGSPLSLECTVEGTSNPNLYWYRQAAGRGLQLLFYSVGIGQISSEVPQNLSASRPQDRQFILSSKKLLLSDSGFYLCAWSNGGHTEAFFGQGTRLTVV.

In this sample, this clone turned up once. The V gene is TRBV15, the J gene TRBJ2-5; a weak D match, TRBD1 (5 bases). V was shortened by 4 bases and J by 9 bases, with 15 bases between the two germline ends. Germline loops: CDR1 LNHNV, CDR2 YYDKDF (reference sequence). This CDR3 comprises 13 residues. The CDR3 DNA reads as TGTGCCACCAGCACCTCTGGTACCAGGGCCCAGTACTTC. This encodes CATSTSGTRAQYF.

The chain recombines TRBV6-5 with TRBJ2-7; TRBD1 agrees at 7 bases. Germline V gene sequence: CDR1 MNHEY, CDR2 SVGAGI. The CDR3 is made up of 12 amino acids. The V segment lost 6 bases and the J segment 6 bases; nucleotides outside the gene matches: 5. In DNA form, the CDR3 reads TGTGCCAGCAGCGCGACAGGGCTCGAGCAGTACTTC. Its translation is CASSATGLEQYF.

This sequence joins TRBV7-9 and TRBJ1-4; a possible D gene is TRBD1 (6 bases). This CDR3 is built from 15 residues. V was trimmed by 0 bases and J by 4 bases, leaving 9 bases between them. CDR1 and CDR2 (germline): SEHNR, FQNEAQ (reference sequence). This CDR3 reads CASSLAQGNNEKLFF. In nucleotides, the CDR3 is TGTGCCAGCAGCTTAGCTCAGGGGAATAATGAAAAACTGTTTTTT.

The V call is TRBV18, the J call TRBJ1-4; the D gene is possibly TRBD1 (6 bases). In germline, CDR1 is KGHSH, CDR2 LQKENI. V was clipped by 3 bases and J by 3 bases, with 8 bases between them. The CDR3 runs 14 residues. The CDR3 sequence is CASSPGASNEKLFF. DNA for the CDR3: TGTGCCAGCTCACCGGGGGCCTCTAATGAAAAACTGTTTTTT.

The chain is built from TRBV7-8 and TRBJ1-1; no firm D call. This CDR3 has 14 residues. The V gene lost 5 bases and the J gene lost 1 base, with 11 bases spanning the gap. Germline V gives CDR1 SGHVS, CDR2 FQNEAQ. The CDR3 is CASSPRASNTEAFF. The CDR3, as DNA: TGTGCCAGCAGCCCCCGGGCCTCGAACACTGAAGCTTTCTTT.

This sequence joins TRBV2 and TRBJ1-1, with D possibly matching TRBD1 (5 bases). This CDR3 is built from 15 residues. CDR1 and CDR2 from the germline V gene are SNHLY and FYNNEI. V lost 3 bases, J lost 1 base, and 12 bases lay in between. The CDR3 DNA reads TGTGCCAGCAGTGACTTGGGGGGAAGGAACACTGAAGCTTTCTTT. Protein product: CASSDLGGRNTEAFF.

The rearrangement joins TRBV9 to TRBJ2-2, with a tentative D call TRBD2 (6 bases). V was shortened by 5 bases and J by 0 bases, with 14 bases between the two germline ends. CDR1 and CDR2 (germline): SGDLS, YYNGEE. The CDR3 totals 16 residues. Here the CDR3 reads CASRKGTHSNTGELFF. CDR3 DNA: TGTGCCAGCAGAAAAGGGACTCACTCGAACACCGGGGAGCTGTTTTTT.

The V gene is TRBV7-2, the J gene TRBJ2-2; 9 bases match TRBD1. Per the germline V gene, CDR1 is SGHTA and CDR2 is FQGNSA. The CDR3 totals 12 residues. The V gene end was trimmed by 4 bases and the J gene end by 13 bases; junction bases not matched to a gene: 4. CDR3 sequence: CASSWDRERLFF. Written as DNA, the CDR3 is TGTGCCAGCAGCTGGGACAGGGAAAGGCTGTTTTTT.

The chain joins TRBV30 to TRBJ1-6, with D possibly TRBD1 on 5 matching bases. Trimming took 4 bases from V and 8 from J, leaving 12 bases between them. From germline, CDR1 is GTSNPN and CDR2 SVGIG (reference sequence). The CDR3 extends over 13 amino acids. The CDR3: CAWNPGIDSPLHF. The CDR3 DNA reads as TGTGCCTGGAATCCAGGGATAGATTCACCCCTCCACTTT.

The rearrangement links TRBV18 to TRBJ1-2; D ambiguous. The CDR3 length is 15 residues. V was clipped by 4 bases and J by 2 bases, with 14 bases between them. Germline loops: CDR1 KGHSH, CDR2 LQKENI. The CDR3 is CASSRREDLNYGYTF. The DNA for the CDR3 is TGTGCCAGCTCACGGCGAGAGGACCTAAACTATGGCTACACCTTC.

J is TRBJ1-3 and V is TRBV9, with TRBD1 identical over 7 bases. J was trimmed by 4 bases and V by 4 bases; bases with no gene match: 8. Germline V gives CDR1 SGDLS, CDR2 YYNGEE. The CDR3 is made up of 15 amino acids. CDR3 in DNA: TGTGCCAGCAGCACTCTCTCAGGGGGAGGAAACACCATATATTTT. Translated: CASSTLSGGGNTIYF.

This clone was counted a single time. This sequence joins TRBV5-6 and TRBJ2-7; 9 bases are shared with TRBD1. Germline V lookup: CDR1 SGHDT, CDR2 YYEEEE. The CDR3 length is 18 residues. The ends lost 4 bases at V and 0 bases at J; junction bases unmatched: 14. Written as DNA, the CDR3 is TGTGCCAGCAGCCGGTGGGTTTTCCGGGACAGGGTCTCCTACGAGCAGTACTTC. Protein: CASSRWVFRDRVSYEQYF.

The CDR3 coding sequence is TGTGCCTGGAGTGTTCTCCGGGCTAACTATGGCTACACCTTC. It specifies CAWSVLRANYGYTF. J is TRBJ1-2 and V is TRBV30; no definite D call. Trimming left V 0 bases short and J 0 bases short, with 8 bases between. The CDR3 contains 14 residues. Germline V gene lookup returns CDR1 GTSNPN and CDR2 SVGIG (reference sequence).

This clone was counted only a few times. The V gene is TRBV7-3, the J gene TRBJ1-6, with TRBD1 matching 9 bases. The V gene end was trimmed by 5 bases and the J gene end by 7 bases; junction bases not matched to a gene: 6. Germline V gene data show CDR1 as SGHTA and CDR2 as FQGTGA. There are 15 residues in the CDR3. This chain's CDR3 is CASSPGTGMNSPLHF. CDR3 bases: TGTGCCAGCAGCCCCGGGACAGGGATGAATTCACCCCTCCACTTT.

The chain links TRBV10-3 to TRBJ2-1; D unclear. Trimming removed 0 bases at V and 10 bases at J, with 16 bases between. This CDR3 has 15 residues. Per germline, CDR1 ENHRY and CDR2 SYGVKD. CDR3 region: CAISESPNGDGEQFF. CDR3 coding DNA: TGTGCCATCAGTGAGTCGCCGAACGGAGATGGCGAGCAGTTCTTC.

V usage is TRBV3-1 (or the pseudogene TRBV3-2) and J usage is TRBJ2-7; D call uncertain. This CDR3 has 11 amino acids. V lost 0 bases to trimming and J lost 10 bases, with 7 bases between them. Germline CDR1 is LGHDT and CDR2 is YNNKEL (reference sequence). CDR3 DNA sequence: TGTGCCAGCAGCCAAGAGACTTATCAGTACTTC. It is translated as CASSQETYQYF.

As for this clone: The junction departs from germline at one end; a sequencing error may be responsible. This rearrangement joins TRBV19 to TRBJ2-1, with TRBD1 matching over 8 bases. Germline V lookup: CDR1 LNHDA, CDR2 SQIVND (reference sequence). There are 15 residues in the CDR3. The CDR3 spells CASSSRGQDFWEILF. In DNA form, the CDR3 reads TGTGCCAGTAGTAGCCGGGGACAGGATTTTTGGGAGATCCTCTTC.